Sequencing of this T cell receptor (beta chain) was carried out in a study of cytomegalovirus exposure and HLA in healthy donors. Primers: 60 Vbeta forward and 13 Jbeta reverse. Libraries were prepared by immunoSEQ multiplex PCR; TCRdb keeps only in-frame clonotypes and omits some of them. Here the sample spans over 50,000 clones, about 86% being singletons. This CDR3 comprises 15 residues. Trimming took off 3 bases at V and 7 bases at J, with 17 bases between the two ends. The germline V gene has CDR1 SGHDT and CDR2 YYEEEE. The receptor was isolated from a man aged 40-49 years in good health and CMV-seronegative. Sample: PBMCs. The chain recombines TRBV5-6 with TRBJ2-1; D possibly corresponds to TRBD2 (5 bases). This chain's CDR3 is CASSSGLWLGNEQFF. The CDR3 coding sequence is TGTGCCAGCAGCTCAGGACTGTGGTTGGGGAATGAGCAGTTCTTC.